This TCR beta chain was identified in a study of neurological immune-mediated disorders. This clonotype was detected many times. Its antigen remains unidentified. V lost 2 bases and J 15 bases, leaving 14 bases between the germline ends. The germline V gene has CDR1 SGHTA and CDR2 FQGNSA. The CDR3 covers 13 residues. With 10-nucleotide random UMIs included, cDNA was synthesized by 5'RACE. TCRdb ran MiXCR on the 5' RACE reads and lists one entry per CDR3 protein. The sample includes some 33,000 distinct CDR3 sequences, more than 1.3% seen only once; the top ten take approximately 8.7%. Study-level findings and limits: When repertoires were grouped phylogenetically, those of 18 of 34 multiple sclerosis patients fell into one related-CDR3 cluster, a possible signature.

The sequenced material came from PBMCs. The V call is TRBV7-2, the J call TRBJ1-6, with D maybe TRBD1 (5 bases). The clonotype was recovered from a woman aged 30 to 39 with multiple sclerosis. CDR3 sequence: CASSLPGARHLHF. Here the CDR3 DNA reads TGTGCCAGCAGCTTACCCGGGGCCCGACACCTCCACTTT.